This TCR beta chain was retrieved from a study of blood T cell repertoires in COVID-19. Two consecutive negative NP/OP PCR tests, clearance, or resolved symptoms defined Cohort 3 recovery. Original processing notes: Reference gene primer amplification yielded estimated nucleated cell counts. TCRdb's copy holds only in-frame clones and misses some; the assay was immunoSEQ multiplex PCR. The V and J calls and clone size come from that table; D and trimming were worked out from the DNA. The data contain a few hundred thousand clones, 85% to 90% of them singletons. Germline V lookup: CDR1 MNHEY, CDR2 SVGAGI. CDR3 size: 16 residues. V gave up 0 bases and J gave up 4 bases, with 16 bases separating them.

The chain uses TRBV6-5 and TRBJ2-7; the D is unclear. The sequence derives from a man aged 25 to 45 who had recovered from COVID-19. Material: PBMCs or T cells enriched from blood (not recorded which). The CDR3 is CASSYSMSGLTYEQYF. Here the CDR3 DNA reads TGTGCCAGCAGTTACTCGATGTCAGGCTTAACTTACGAGCAGTACTTC.